The source of this TCR beta chain is a study of patients and donors after allogeneic stem cell transplantation. From the RT-PCR reads, TCRdb called clonotypes with MiXCR, one entry per CDR3 protein. The sample shows roughly 940,000 distinct CDR3 sequences, about 20% of them seen only once. This clonotype was seen more than once but under ten times. Material for sequencing was blood, either unsorted or a sorted T cell fraction (not recorded which). The sequence was obtained from a human donor who was either an allogeneic HSCT recipient or a stem cell or donor lymphocyte infusion donor (not recorded which). It is not recorded whose cells these are; they may come from a transplant donor.

CDR3 loop: CASSYIGGSYEQYF. CDR3 nucleotide sequence: TGTGCCAGCAGTTACATAGGCGGTTCCTACGAGCAGTACTTC. V is TRBV6-5 and J is TRBJ2-7; D is undetermined. The germline V gene encodes CDR1 MNHEY and CDR2 SVGAGI. Trimming shortened V by 2 bases and J by 1 base, and 9 bases separated the two germline ends. The CDR3 covers 14 residues.